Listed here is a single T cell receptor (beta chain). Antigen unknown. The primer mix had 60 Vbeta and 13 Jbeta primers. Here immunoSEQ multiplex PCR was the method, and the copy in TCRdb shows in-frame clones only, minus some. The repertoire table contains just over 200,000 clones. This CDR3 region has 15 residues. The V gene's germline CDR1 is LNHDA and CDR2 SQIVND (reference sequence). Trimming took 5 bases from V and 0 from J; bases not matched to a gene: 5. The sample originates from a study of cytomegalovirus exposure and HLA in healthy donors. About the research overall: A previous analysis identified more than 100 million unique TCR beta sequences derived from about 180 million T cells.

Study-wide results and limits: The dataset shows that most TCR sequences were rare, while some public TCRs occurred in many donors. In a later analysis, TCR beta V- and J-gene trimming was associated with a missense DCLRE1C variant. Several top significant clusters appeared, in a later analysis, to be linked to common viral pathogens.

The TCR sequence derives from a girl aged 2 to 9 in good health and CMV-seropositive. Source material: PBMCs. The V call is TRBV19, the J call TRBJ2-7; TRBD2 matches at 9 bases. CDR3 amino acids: CASSPSGASSYEQYF. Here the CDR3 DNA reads TGTGCCAGTAGTCCTAGCGGGGCCAGCTCCTACGAGCAGTACTTC.